The present T cell receptor (beta chain) was sequenced within a study of blood T cells in healthy people across ages. In germline, CDR1 is SQVTM, CDR2 ANQGSEA. This CDR3 has 14 amino acids. Trimming cost V 4 bases and J 4 bases; bases outside gene matches: 6. It was with a sample-barcoded 5' primer and a J-beta primer mix that a second PCR of roughly 7 to 12 cycles was run. TCRdb processed the 5' RACE reads anew with MiXCR; each CDR3 protein has one entry. The sample contains 700,000 to 950,000 distinct CDR3 sequences, 58% of which appear only once. V usage is TRBV29-1 and J usage is TRBJ1-2, with TRBD1 matching over 10 bases. The sample taken for sequencing was blood. This TCR was recovered from a man aged 30 to 45 in good health. The CDR3 region has the DNA TGCAGCGTTGGGGGACAGGGGAGCGGCTATGGCTACACCTTC. Translation gives CSVGGQGSGYGYTF.